This T cell receptor beta chain came from a study of cytomegalovirus exposure and HLA in healthy donors (dated 2017 in TCRdb). The study in broad terms: According to an earlier analysis of 550 to 700 of the donors, about 179 million T cells yielded roughly 100 million unique TCR beta sequences and less than 300 Gb of sequence data. Roughly 300 gigabases of sequencing data and around 85 million unique TCR sequences made up an early release that covered roughly 670 HLA-typed donors. Among the 398 genotyped donors, around 81% belonged to the genetic ancestry cluster associated with self-reported Caucasian donors. The study aimed to test whether cataloging public T cell receptors could reveal signatures of past pathogen exposure. The study profiled the T cell repertoires of under 700 subjects by immunosequencing and related them to cytomegalovirus serostatus. A separate validation cohort of approximately 120 different subjects was used in addition to the approximately 610-subject first cohort. The study combined high-throughput TCR immunosequencing, statistical association of individual TCRs with disease status, and machine learning to predict cytomegalovirus infection status. A later analysis re-analyzed previously published TCR beta repertoires from 500 to 700 donors and added high-resolution HLA genotyping to study TCR occurrence patterns. Rather than using new phenotypic data, the later analysis identified candidate immune exposures from TCR beta sequences and from how often those sequences occurred across donors. An earlier analysis of some 500 of the donors applied high-throughput TCR beta sequencing to assess whether each TCR beta V gene segment acted as functional or pseudogenic. Donor age, sex, ethnicity and CMV serostatus were compiled alongside the repertoire data. A later genetic analysis took genome-wide SNP genotypes for about 55% of the roughly 670 donors and used that subset as a discovery cohort. Every discovery cohort repertoire had been produced on one sequencing platform. HLA typing included class I and class II loci at four-digit resolution. The number of donors typed differed by locus, with 629-630 for A, B, C, DRB1 and DQB1, roughly 550 for DQA1, over 600 for DPA1, and around 430 for DPB1. About five DR-DQ haplotypes were treated as single units for association and clustering because of strong linkage in the cohort. Across 300 to 500 genotyped donors of the cohort, an average of about 250,000 unique TCR beta nucleotide sequences per donor were sequenced, and around 20% of those sequences were non-productive.

The research as a whole found: CMV serostatus was the only immune exposure information available for the cohort. In the study, 164 TCR beta chains were listed as associated with cytomegalovirus. In an earlier analysis of about 550 of the donors, most TCR beta V segments were observed in productive rearrangements about 87% or about 30% of the time, broadly matching IMGT annotations. A later analysis found that most CMV-associated TCR beta chains appeared HLA-restricted, with HLA associations seemingly driven largely by CMV exposure. The authors suggested that the approach could potentially be extended to other disease states and immunological phenotypes. Because counts were too low, approximately 18 rarely observed V segments, including chromosome 9 orphons, were excluded from the earlier analysis of some 540 of the donors. According to a later analysis, TCR association rates differed among HLA loci, with DRB1 alleles showing the most associated TCRs and HLA-C alleles showing the fewest. Strong co-occurrence of HLA alleles, especially DR and DQ, made assigning TCR associations to individual alleles difficult. In a later analysis, 16,951 TCR beta sequences were associated with specific HLA alleles at a false discovery rate of 0.05. According to a later analysis, parvovirus B19, influenza, CMV and Epstein-Barr virus appeared linked to several top co-occurrence clusters. In a later analysis, HLA-associated TCR beta chains showed more clonal expansion and lower generation probabilities than non-associated chains that were equally common. In both the original and validation cohorts, the classifier was reported to diagnose cytomegalovirus status with high specificity and sensitivity. Linkage disequilibrium might explain the correlated functional status among segregating V segments, but an unknown experimental factor could not be excluded. A few of the identified cytomegalovirus-associated TCR beta chains were confirmed in vitro to be specific for cytomegalovirus antigens. According to a later genetic analysis, donors in an Asian-associated ancestry cluster had fewer N-insertions in productive TCRs than the approximately 630-donor mean. A later genetic analysis associated a missense DCLRE1C variant with V-gene and J-gene trimming of TCR beta chains, and an independent cohort replicated the association. A cluster of highly shared sequence variants was judged likely to be a technical artifact of the sequencing pipeline. In this cohort, only TCR beta chains were sequenced, and detectable features were limited by the absence of alpha or paired-chain data. The presence/absence analyses assumed that sequencing depth was roughly uniform across donors, and that assumption may not be true. Because HLA typing was unavailable for some donors at each locus, only the typed subset was used in association tests. Because the 87-base-pair reads could not distinguish some IMGT-functional V segments, including TRBV6-2 and TRBV6-3, those segments were excluded. While some public TCRs were present in many individuals, most TCR sequences turned up only very rarely across donors. A further reported finding was that TCR beta sequences accurately predicted the HLA-A and HLA-B alleles for most subjects in the first cohort.

The cohort comprised fewer than 750 healthy bone marrow donors. At the time of sampling, every cohort member was nominally healthy, though immune exposures that went unrecorded were likely present. The donor was CMV seronegative and belonged to the group of around 400 seronegative cohort members. Every donor gave a peripheral blood sample, and the peripheral blood mononuclear cells from that sample were used for TCR beta sequencing. The Qiagen DNeasy Blood Extraction Kit was used to extract genomic DNA from the blood cell samples. The germline V gene (reference sequence) specifies SGHKS as CDR1 and YYEKEE as CDR2. Reading from cysteine to phenylalanine, the CDR3 counts 13 amino acids. Left in the record is the CDR3 DNA by itself, 39 bases read in frame from the first base. V is pared back by 0 bases and J by 6 bases, with 9 bases lying between the germline termini. This clone was seen once. Its antigen is not yet known. No clone much larger than this one lies a single base away; base qualities are absent.

Library generation was performed with the immunoSEQ multiplex PCR assay. The multiplex PCR relied on a mix of 60 forward primers for TCR Vbeta segments and 13 reverse primers for TCR Jbeta segments. The CDR3 region of rearranged TCR beta genes was amplified from genomic DNA by a multiplex PCR assay. The Illumina HiSeq System was used to sequence the amplified TCR beta libraries as 87-base-pair reads. Regarding the original processing steps: A later analysis tallied roughly 76 million unique TCR beta chains across the 660 or so repertoires, and some 10 million of those chains were shared by two or more donors. A nearest-neighbor algorithm error-corrected the raw reads and collapsed the reads into unique sequences, merging closely related sequences to remove PCR and sequencing errors. To assign V, D and J gene segments, CDR3 sequences were aligned to IMGT reference sequences. For a sequence to be retained, a match of at least six nucleotides was required to both a V gene segment and a J gene segment. A rearrangement counted as productive if the CDR3 had no stop codons and remained in frame with V and J, and every other rearrangement counted as non-productive. CDR3 was defined by IMGT convention, running from the second conserved V-encoded cysteine to the conserved J-encoded phenylalanine. The earlier analysis of 587 of the donors excluded sequences that lacked an unambiguous match to a single V gene segment. An earlier analysis of several hundred of the donors called V segments functional above 56.7% productive rearrangements and segregating when the between-donor standard deviation exceeded 5%. A statistical classification framework was built to diagnose cytomegalovirus status from the catalog of TCR beta chain sequences. V and J gene assignment, in a later analysis, came from comparing TCR nucleotide sequences with IMGT/GENE-DB human TR gene sequences. In a later analysis, CDR3 sequences and most-parsimonious VDJ recombination scenarios were assigned using the TCRdist pipeline. In a later analysis, every TCR beta chain was defined by the combination of its CDR3 amino acid sequence and its V-gene family, and reads without a unique V-gene family were dropped. A later analysis removed several hundred highly shared, low-generation-probability nucleotide sequences to deal with suspected cross-contamination and a sequencing artifact. In a later analysis, a clonal expansion index for each public chain was calculated from normalized within-repertoire ranks of inferred template counts. In a later analysis, generation probabilities were computed using a VDJ recombination model fitted to out-of-frame rearrangements, and the results were checked against IGoR. Hypergeometric tests were used in a later analysis to score TCR-TCR, TCR-HLA and TCR-CMV co-occurrence, with a repertoire-size bias correction applied to the TCR pairs. To estimate false discovery rates, a later analysis permuted the HLA or CMV assignments 20 times. In a later analysis, co-occurring TCRs were grouped using DBSCAN, with TCRdist sequence similarity added in when clustering inside HLA-allele-positive subsets. Co-occurrence clustering excluded repertoires with fewer than 30,000 or more than 120,000 public chains, plus five with anomalous nucleotide sharing. In TCRdb, the immuneACCESS table is reduced to in-frame sequences with V and J assigned. These tables do not hold every clone; where another copy was compared, an unresolved V gene accounts for under half, and the others remain unexplained. V, J and clone size derive from that table, while D and trimming were established from the DNA sequence. Counted in this sample were some 110,000 clones; more than 65% of them appeared once. The top ten clones comprise approximately 0.9% of the sample.

The sequencing input was PBMCs. The rearrangement joined TRBV5-5 to TRBJ1-1, with a weak D call of TRBD1 (5 bases match). The TCR originated in a woman between 25 and 40 years old in good health and CMV-seronegative. CDR3 loop: CASSLGTYAEAFF. The DNA is as follows: TGTGCCAGCAGCTTGGGGACATACGCTGAAGCTTTCTTT. With the portions outside the CDR3 filled from the reference TRBV5-5 and TRBJ1-1 genes, the complete variable region becomes DAGVTQSPTHLIKTRGQQVTLRCSPISGHKSVSWYQQVLGQGPQFIFQYYEKEERGRGNFPDRFSARQFPNYSSELNVNALLLGDSALYLCASSLGTYAEAFFGQGTRLTVV.